This T cell receptor beta chain was identified in a study of T-cell memory formation after mild COVID-19 (dated by TCRdb to about 2021). Background for the entire study: TCR sequence clusters from the two donors were found to be largely donor specific. In a couple of donors, T-cell clones that expanded and contracted after mild COVID-19 were followed by sequencing TCRalpha and TCRbeta repertoires longitudinally. The cohort was made up of two young adult volunteers, one female and one male, who were previously healthy. General findings and caveats noted by the study authors: Balanced CD4/CD8 phenotypes were observed for clones contracting from day 15 to 85, whereas a bias towards CD4+ was observed for a second wave of clones expanding from day 15 to 37. Contracting CD4+ clones turned up mainly in the CM and EM memory subsets, whereas EMRA was where CD8+ clones were enriched. Only two mild cases were covered in the study, and larger cohorts including severe cases with pre-infection samples were considered necessary. The second-wave clones that peaked on day 37 were not confirmed to be SARS-CoV-2 specific. Some responding clones were found in pre-infection memory, which suggests that pre-existing cross-reactive memory T cells took part in the SARS-CoV-2 response.

This clonotype was seen a handful of times. No cognate antigen has been identified for it. The input lacks base qualities; no much larger clone sits a single base away. Trimmed from V: 5 bases; trimmed from J: 1 base; junction bases lacking a gene match: 4. Measured from the cysteine to the phenylalanine, the CDR3 is 14 residues long. Only CDR3 DNA is held: 42 bases, read in frame from base 1. CDR1 and CDR2 are read off the germline V gene as MNHEY and SVGAGI. Sequencer: Illumina NovaSeq 6000. Using 5'RACE with constant-segment primers, TCRalpha and TCRbeta cDNA libraries were constructed, with sample barcodes and unique molecular identifiers added in the process. RNA was extracted from every sample with Trizol reagent. Libraries were amplified in two PCR steps, with a second sample barcode and Illumina TruSeq adapters added in the second step. Libraries were sequenced on an Illumina NovaSeq with 2 x 150 bp paired-end reads. From the authors' description of their analysis: Demultiplexing of reads and collapsing into UMI-guided consensus sequences were performed with migec v1.2.7. Using mixcr v2.1.11, UMI consensuses were aligned to TRA and TRB V and J templates and then assembled into clonotypes. A clonotype was counted as expanded or contracted only if both edgeR and NoisET called the change significant, with noise models trained on biological replicates. For edgeR calls, the thresholds were a false discovery rate-adjusted p below 0.01 and a log2 fold-change of 1. PCA with hierarchical clustering of max-normalized trajectories of the 1000 most abundant clonotypes was used as exploratory dynamics analysis. Separately sequenced CD4+ and CD8+ repertoires were used to assign a CD4 or CD8 phenotype to each responding clone. Using fastp trimming at Q25 and MiXCR clonotype assembly, TCRdb reanalyzed the public sequencing data and kept in-frame beta chains. Rows with one shared CDR3 protein collapse into an entry with the most common genes and DNA. The V and J calls come from TCRdb's annotation, not from the publication. This sample has approximately 500,000 distinct CDR3 sequences in its table, and about 23% of those were observed once. The ten top clones hold around 12% of the sample.

PBMCs were isolated by Ficoll-Paque density gradient centrifugation. The receptor chain draws on TRBV6-5 and TRBJ1-2, and 7 bases in between align with TRBD1. The sample taken for sequencing was PBMCs or a T cell subset sorted from them (not recorded which). The receptor was derived from an adult woman who had mild COVID-19 (a few samples of this study predate the infection). The sample titles of this study are shuffled in the database, so cell type and time point are left out; the donor was told from shared clones. CDR3 region: CASSQTGINYGYTF. The base sequence is TGTGCCAGCAGTCAGACAGGGATTAACTATGGCTACACCTTC.